These 32 T cell receptor beta chains were sequenced from one sample in a study of human T cells and chemical hapten exposure. TCRdb processed the RACE reads anew with MiXCR; each CDR3 protein has one entry. The sample includes roughly 380,000 distinct CDR3 sequences, roughly 4.6% of them seen just once. As to time point: pre-sensitization, week 0. Indicated treatment: therapeutic diphenylcyclopropenone sensitization with weekly scalp DPC. The source material was whole blood, sampled in connection with sensitization to the hapten diphenylcyclopropenone (DPC). The receptors originated from a woman aged 45-60 years with alopecia areata. Some clones in this sample may be carry-over from other donors' samples.

This clonotype appeared many times. The rearrangement joins TRBV29-1 to TRBJ2-3; D gene uncertain. Per the germline V gene, CDR1 is SQVTM and CDR2 is ANQGSEA. Trimming took off 4 bases at V and 3 bases at J, with 5 bases between the two ends. This CDR3 region has 11 residues. As DNA, the CDR3 is TGCAGCGTTGGGTTTACAGATACGCAGTATTTT. Its translation is CSVGFTDTQYF.

The V and J genes are TRBV29-1 and TRBJ2-1; D is possibly TRBD2 (6 bases). The CDR3 runs to 14 residues. CDR1 and CDR2 from the germline V gene are SQVTM and ANQGSEA. With 3 bases removed from V and 8 bases from J, the gap between germline ends came to 17 bases. The CDR3 nucleotides read TGCAGCGTTGAGGCGGGACTCACGAGCGATGAGCAGTTCTTC. Amino acids: CSVEAGLTSDEQFF.

This clonotype was seen ten or more times. This chain connects TRBV10-3 to TRBJ2-5; D not resolved. Germline lookup yields CDR1 ENHRY and CDR2 SYGVKD. With 6 bases removed from V and 4 bases from J, the gap between germline ends came to 15 bases. The CDR3 totals 14 residues. The CDR3: CAIRAGNGRETQYF. CDR3 bases: TGTGCCATCAGGGCAGGAAACGGGCGAGAGACCCAGTACTTC.

This clonotype has a count of ten or more. The rearrangement uses TRBV28 and TRBJ2-5; D might be TRBD1 (6 bases). Germline V gene data show CDR1 as MDHEN and CDR2 as SYDVKM. This CDR3 is 13 amino acids long. The CDR3 region is CAVLGTLQETQYF. CDR3 DNA sequence: TGTGCTGTGCTCGGGACACTACAAGAGACCCAGTACTTC.

This clonotype showed up just a few times. The chain joins TRBV29-1 to TRBJ2-2, with D perhaps TRBD2 (6 bases). Germline CDR1 reads SQVTM; CDR2 reads ANQGSEA. This CDR3 is 12 amino acids long. The ends were cut back, 7 bases at V and 5 bases at J, with 11 bases in the middle. The CDR3 DNA reads as TGCAGCGCATTCCGGGAGACCGGGGAGCTGTTTTTT. Encoded protein: CSAFRETGELFF.

At least ten counts were recorded for this clonotype. The rearrangement uses TRBV18 and TRBJ1-5, with a weak D call TRBD1 (5 bases). Germline V lookup: CDR1 KGHSH, CDR2 LQKENI. The CDR3 spans 12 residues. With 3 bases removed from V and 7 bases from J, the gap between germline ends came to 7 bases. The CDR3 loop is CASSPRDQPQHF. CDR3 nucleotide sequence: TGTGCCAGCTCACCTAGGGACCAGCCCCAGCATTTT. Filled out from reference TRBV18 and TRBJ1-5, the complete variable domain reads NAGVMQNPRHLVRRRGQEARLRCSPMKGHSHVYWYRQLPEEGLKFMVYLQKENIIDESGMPKERFSAEFPKEGPSILRIQQVVRGDSAAYFCASSPRDQPQHFGDGTRLSIL.

Ten or more counts support this clonotype. CDR3 in DNA: TGCGCCAGCAGCTTAGTGGGGAATGGAAACACCATATATTTT. Protein sequence: CASSLVGNGNTIYF. The chain uses TRBV5-1 and TRBJ1-3; D is uncertain. The CDR3 contains 14 residues. V was pared by 2 bases and J by 3 bases, with 9 bases between. The V gene's germline CDR1 is SGHRS and CDR2 YFSETQ.

This chain joins TRBV6-1 and TRBJ1-5; possibly TRBD1 for D (5 bases). This CDR3 is 15 amino acids long. V was shortened by 0 bases and J by 2 bases, with 8 bases between the two germline ends. Germline CDR1 is MNHNS and CDR2 is SASEGT. The CDR3 spells CASSEASGGNQPQHF. CDR3 coding DNA: TGTGCCAGCAGTGAAGCATCGGGGGGCAATCAGCCCCAGCATTTT.

The table lists this clonotype with many counts. This chain connects TRBV20-1 to TRBJ2-1; 8 bases are shared with TRBD2. The germline V gene has CDR1 DFQATT and CDR2 SNEGSKA (reference sequence). The CDR3 consists of 13 residues. The trim removed 1 base at V and 10 bases at J, leaving 6 bases unmatched. The CDR3 region is CSARGTSGGEQFF. The CDR3 nucleotides read TGCAGTGCTAGAGGCACTAGCGGAGGAGAGCAGTTCTTC.

This clonotype was observed many times. The chain couples TRBV20-1 to TRBJ1-3; maybe TRBD1 (5 bases). The V and J ends lost 5 bases and 8 bases respectively, with 22 bases between them. This CDR3 region has 15 residues. The germline V gene encodes CDR1 DFQATT and CDR2 SNEGSKA (reference sequence). The CDR3 region is CSAAHQGASTDTIYF. The CDR3 DNA sequence: TGCAGTGCTGCCCACCAAGGGGCCTCCACGGACACCATATATTTT.

This clonotype showed up just once. The chain's CDR3 is CASSSTSRSQETQYF. CDR3 coding DNA: TGTGCCAGCAGTAGCACTAGCCGTTCCCAAGAGACCCAGTACTTC. The chain carries TRBV27 and TRBJ2-5; a weak D match, TRBD2 (6 bases). This CDR3 spans 15 amino acids. The germline V and J ends were trimmed by 5 bases and 1 base, with 14 bases remaining between them. Per germline, CDR1 MNHEY and CDR2 SMNVEV (reference sequence).

Ten or more counts support this clonotype. The J gene is TRBJ1-5, the V gene TRBV6-6; D is unclear. V dropped 5 bases and J dropped 1 base, with 9 bases sitting between them. The CDR3 length is 14 residues. The germline V gene encodes CDR1 MNHNY and CDR2 SVGAGI (reference sequence). The chain's CDR3 is CASSGLQSNQPQHF. CDR3 sequence (DNA): TGTGCCAGCAGTGGACTCCAGAGCAATCAGCCCCAGCATTTT.

The sample holds many counts of this clonotype. The chain carries TRBV12-3 or TRBV12-4 and TRBJ1-4; D call uncertain. The CDR3 contains 12 residues. Trimming took off 3 bases at V and 11 bases at J, with 10 bases between the two ends. CDR3 bases: TGTGCCAGCAGTTTGGACGAAGGGAAACTGTTTTTT. Amino acid sequence: CASSLDEGKLFF.

The gene calls are TRBV27 and TRBJ1-1; 7 bases match TRBD1. The CDR3 runs to 14 residues. The V and J ends lost 4 bases and 2 bases, in that order; junction bases with no gene match: 4. From germline, CDR1 is MNHEY and CDR2 SMNVEV (reference sequence). In DNA, the CDR3 is TGTGCCAGCAGTTCCAGGGGGATTAACACTGAAGCTTTCTTT. Its translation: CASSSRGINTEAFF.

This chain links TRBV24-1 with TRBJ2-1; D is unresolved. CDR3 size: 14 residues. Germline values: CDR1 KGHDR, CDR2 SFDVKD. Deletions cut 4 bases from V and 5 bases from J, with 11 bases between. CDR3 DNA sequence: TGTGCCACCAGTGACAGGAATCTGGACAATGAGCAGTTCTTC. Protein product: CATSDRNLDNEQFF.

This clonotype came up many times. The chain joins TRBV12-3 or TRBV12-4 to TRBJ1-2; D may be TRBD1 (5 bases). The CDR3 spans 15 residues. V lost 6 bases, J lost 8 bases, and 22 bases lay in between. CDR3 amino acids: CASSQRDGFFEGYTF. The CDR3 DNA sequence: TGTGCCAGCAGCCAGAGGGACGGGTTTTTCGAGGGCTACACCTTC.

The chain uses TRBV27 and TRBJ2-7; 9 bases line up with TRBD1. The CDR3 consists of 15 residues. The V segment lost 4 bases and the J segment 7 bases; nucleotides outside the gene matches: 11. The germline V gene has CDR1 MNHEY and CDR2 SMNVEV (reference sequence). The chain's CDR3 is CASSYRWTGVREQYF. Written as DNA, the CDR3 is TGTGCCAGCAGTTACCGTTGGACAGGGGTTCGGGAGCAGTACTTC.

This clonotype was observed a few times. The J gene is TRBJ1-2, the V gene TRBV28; D might be TRBD1 (6 bases). From germline, CDR1 is MDHEN and CDR2 SYDVKM. Trimming pared 7 bases from V and 6 bases from J, leaving 18 bases between. CDR3 length: 14 amino acids. The CDR3 DNA reads as TGTGCCAGCATCGAGGGGGGGCGTTTGAATGGCTACACCTTC. Amino acids: CASIEGGRLNGYTF.

This clonotype was counted only a few times. This chain joins TRBV6-5 and TRBJ1-1; D might be TRBD1 (6 bases). This CDR3 has 15 amino acids. Between the trimmed V and J ends, which lost 0 bases and 4 bases, there was a span of 12 bases. From germline, CDR1 is MNHEY and CDR2 SVGAGI. CDR3 in DNA: TGTGCCAGCAGTTACTCCAGGGGAGGCCTCACTGAAGCTTTCTTT. This translates into CASSYSRGGLTEAFF.

This clonotype was detected ten times or more. The gene calls are TRBV11-2 and TRBJ2-5; D tentatively reads TRBD1 or TRBD2 (5 bases each). Germline CDR1 is SGHAT and CDR2 is FQNNGV. V was cut by 5 bases and J by 4 bases, with 23 bases left in between. The CDR3 runs to 17 residues. This CDR3 is CASSPYVGTAFRETQYF. The DNA for the CDR3 is TGTGCCAGCAGCCCGTACGTTGGGACGGCCTTCCGAGAGACCCAGTACTTC.

Only a few counts were recorded for this clonotype. The chain recombines TRBV12-3 or TRBV12-4 with TRBJ1-2; TRBD1 matches at 9 bases. This CDR3 contains 15 residues. The J segment lost 8 bases and the V segment lost 6 bases, leaving 13 bases of the junction unmatched. CDR3 in amino acids: CASSNFPGTGNGYTF. CDR3 DNA sequence: TGTGCCAGCAGCAATTTCCCCGGGACAGGGAACGGCTACACCTTC.

This clonotype has at least ten counts. The chain recombines TRBV5-1 with TRBJ1-5, with TRBD1 as a possible D gene (5 bases). The CDR3 spans 14 residues. CDR1 is SGHRS, CDR2 YFSETQ, per germline. The germline V and J ends were trimmed by 4 bases and 10 bases, with 18 bases remaining between them. The CDR3 sequence is CASSPTGRGDPQHF. As DNA, the CDR3 is TGCGCCAGCAGCCCCACGGGACGGGGGGATCCCCAGCATTTT.

This clonotype occurred many times. The chain carries TRBV29-1 and TRBJ2-7; D perhaps matches TRBD2 (5 bases). Germline loops: CDR1 SQVTM, CDR2 ANQGSEA. This CDR3 is built from 12 residues. The V end lost 4 bases, the J end lost 7 bases, and 14 bases lay between the germline ends. CDR3 in DNA: TGCAGCGTTGGTCGGGGATGGGGAGAGCAGTACTTC. It specifies CSVGRGWGEQYF.

In this sample, this clonotype turned up many times. The chain uses TRBV7-9 and TRBJ2-3; D uncertain. Germline CDR1 and CDR2: SEHNR and FQNEAQ (reference sequence). CDR3 size: 14 residues. Trimming stripped 5 bases from V and 5 bases from J, with 14 bases between. This CDR3 reads CASSPPAGKDTQYF. CDR3 nucleotide sequence: TGTGCCAGCAGCCCCCCCGCCGGAAAAGATACGCAGTATTTT.

This clonotype was counted at least ten times. The V and J genes are TRBV7-9 and TRBJ1-1, with D perhaps matching TRBD1 (6 bases). The V end was cut by 1 base, the J end by 5 bases, with 11 bases between. Germline V lookup: CDR1 SEHNR, CDR2 FQNEAQ (reference sequence). The CDR3 runs to 14 residues. The DNA for the CDR3 is TGTGCCAGCAGCTTAGTGGCAGGGGAGACTGAAGCTTTCTTT. Translation gives CASSLVAGETEAFF.

This clonotype occurred many times. The V gene is TRBV28, the J gene TRBJ2-7; D is possibly TRBD2 (5 bases). Per the germline V gene, CDR1 is MDHEN and CDR2 is SYDVKM. V was trimmed by 6 bases and J by 3 bases, leaving 15 bases between them. The length of the CDR3 is 14 residues. CDR3 region: CASSRRGAHYEQYF. CDR3 coding DNA: TGTGCCAGCAGCCGTCGGGGAGCCCACTACGAGCAGTACTTC.

The chain couples TRBV25-1 to TRBJ2-1; D gene uncertain. The V end was cut by 3 bases, the J end by 5 bases, with 8 bases between. CDR3 length equals 13 residues. Germline V gene lookup returns CDR1 MGHDK and CDR2 SYGVNS. DNA for the CDR3: TGTGCCAGCAGTGACCCCGCCGACAATGAGCAGTTCTTC. It translates to CASSDPADNEQFF.

Many counts were recorded for this clonotype. The chain couples TRBV7-2 to TRBJ1-5; 8 nucleotides match TRBD1. J lost 4 bases, V lost 5 bases, and 7 bases had no gene match. The CDR3 contains 15 residues. The V gene's germline CDR1 is SGHTA and CDR2 FQGNSA. CDR3 sequence reads: CASSLYGQGNQPQHF. The DNA of the CDR3 is TGTGCCAGCAGCCTCTACGGACAGGGTAATCAGCCCCAGCATTTT.

The chain uses TRBV27 and TRBJ1-1; D remains ambiguous. With 5 bases removed from V and 2 bases from J, the gap between germline ends came to 9 bases. Germline CDR1 MNHEY, CDR2 SMNVEV (reference sequence). The CDR3 runs to 13 residues. As DNA, the CDR3 is TGTGCCAGCAGTCCCCCTCACAACACTGAAGCTTTCTTT. It yields the protein CASSPPHNTEAFF.

This clonotype was counted ten times or more. This rearrangement joins TRBV3-1 to TRBJ2-1, with D perhaps matching TRBD2 (6 bases). This CDR3 region has 16 residues. Looked up from germline, CDR1 is LGHDT and CDR2 is YNNKEL (reference sequence). Trimming took off 3 bases at V and 0 bases at J, with 12 bases between the two ends. The CDR3 DNA is TGTGCCAGCAGCCAGGGGACTGGGAGCTCCTACAATGAGCAGTTCTTC. Protein: CASSQGTGSSYNEQFF.

This clonotype turned up a few times. The chain combines TRBV10-3 with TRBJ1-5; D may be TRBD1 (6 bases). Germline V gene data show CDR1 as ENHRY and CDR2 as SYGVKD. The CDR3 sequence is 16 residues long. Trimming stripped 2 bases from V and 7 bases from J, with 18 bases between. The CDR3 nucleotides read TGTGCCATCAGTGAGGGGGAACAGGGCGGTAAACAGCCCCAGCATTTT. Translated: CAISEGEQGGKQPQHF.

This clonotype was observed a handful of times. This CDR3 reads CASSLERRGEKLFF. The CDR3 DNA follows: TGCGCCAGCAGCTTGGAGCGTAGGGGTGAAAAACTGTTTTTT. The gene calls are TRBV5-1 and TRBJ1-4; weak D call: TRBD1 (5 bases). This CDR3 has 14 amino acids. Germline V CDR1 and CDR2: SGHRS, YFSETQ. V lost 0 bases, J lost 7 bases, and 10 bases lay in between.